This TCR beta chain was sequenced during a study of cytomegalovirus exposure and HLA in healthy donors. PCR employed 60 Vbeta and 13 Jbeta primers. Clones were sequenced by immunoSEQ multiplex PCR, and TCRdb holds only the in-frame ones, with some missing. The sample records about 94,000 clones, around 73% being singletons. This CDR3 contains 12 residues. Trimming removed 4 bases at V and 8 bases at J, with 9 bases between. CDR1 is SGHTA and CDR2 is FQGNSA in the germline V gene. The sequencing input was PBMCs. The TCR comes from a woman aged 60-75 years in good health and CMV-seronegative. The genes are TRBV7-2 and TRBJ2-1; D uncertain. The CDR3 region has the DNA TGTGCCAGCAGCTCTCAAAGCTATGAGCAGTTCTTC. Protein product: CASSSQSYEQFF.